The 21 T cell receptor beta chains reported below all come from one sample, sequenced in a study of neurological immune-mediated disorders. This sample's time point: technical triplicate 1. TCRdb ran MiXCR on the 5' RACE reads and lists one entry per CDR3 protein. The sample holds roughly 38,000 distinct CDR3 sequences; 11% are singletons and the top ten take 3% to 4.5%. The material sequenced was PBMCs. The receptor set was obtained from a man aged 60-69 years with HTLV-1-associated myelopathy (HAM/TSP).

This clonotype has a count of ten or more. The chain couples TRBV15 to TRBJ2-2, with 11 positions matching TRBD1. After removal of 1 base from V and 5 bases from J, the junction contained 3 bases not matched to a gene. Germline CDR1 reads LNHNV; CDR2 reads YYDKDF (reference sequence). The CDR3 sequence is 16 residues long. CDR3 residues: CATSRGTGGATGELFF. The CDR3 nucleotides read TGTGCCACCAGCAGAGGGACAGGGGGCGCGACCGGGGAGCTGTTTTTT.

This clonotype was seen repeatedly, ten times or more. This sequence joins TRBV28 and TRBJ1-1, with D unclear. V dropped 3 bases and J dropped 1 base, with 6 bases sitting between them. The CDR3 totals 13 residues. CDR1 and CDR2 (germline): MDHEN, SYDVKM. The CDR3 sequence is CASSLGRNTEAFF. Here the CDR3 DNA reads TGTGCCAGCAGTTTGGGCAGGAACACTGAAGCTTTCTTT.

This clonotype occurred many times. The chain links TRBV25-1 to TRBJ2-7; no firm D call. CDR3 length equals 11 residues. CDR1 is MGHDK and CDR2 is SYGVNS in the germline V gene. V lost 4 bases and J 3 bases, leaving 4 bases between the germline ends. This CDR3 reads CASSASYEQYF. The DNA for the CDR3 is TGTGCCAGCAGTGCCAGCTACGAGCAGTACTTC.

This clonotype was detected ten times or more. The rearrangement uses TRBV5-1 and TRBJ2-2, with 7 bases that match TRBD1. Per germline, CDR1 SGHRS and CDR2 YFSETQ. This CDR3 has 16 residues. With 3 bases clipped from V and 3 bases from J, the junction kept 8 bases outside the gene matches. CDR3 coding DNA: TGCGCCAGCAGCTATACAGGGGTCCGCGACACCGGGGAGCTGTTTTTT. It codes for CASSYTGVRDTGELFF. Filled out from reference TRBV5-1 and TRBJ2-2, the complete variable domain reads KAGVTQTPRYLIKTRGQQVTLSCSPISGHRSVSWYQQTPGQGLQFLFEYFSETQRNKGNFPGRFSGRQFSNSRSEMNVSTLELGDSALYLCASSYTGVRDTGELFFGEGSRLTVL.

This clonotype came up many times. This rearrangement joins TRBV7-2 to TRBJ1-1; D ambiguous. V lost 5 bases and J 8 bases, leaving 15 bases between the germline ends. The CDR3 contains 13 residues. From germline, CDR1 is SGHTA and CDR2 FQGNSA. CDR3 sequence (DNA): TGTGCCAGCAGCAGAGGGCCGGATTTCGAAGCTTTCTTT. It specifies CASSRGPDFEAFF.

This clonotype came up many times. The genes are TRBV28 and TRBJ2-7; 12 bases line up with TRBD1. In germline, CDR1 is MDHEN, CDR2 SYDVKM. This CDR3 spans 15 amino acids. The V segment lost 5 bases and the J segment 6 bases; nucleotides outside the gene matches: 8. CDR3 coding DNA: TGTGCCAGCAGTCCCGGGACAGGGGGCTTAATCGAGCAGTACTTC. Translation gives CASSPGTGGLIEQYF. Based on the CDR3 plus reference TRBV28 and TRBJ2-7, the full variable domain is DVKVTQSSRYLVKRTGEKVFLECVQDMDHENMFWYRQDPGLGLRLIYFSYDVKMKEKGDIPEGYSVSREKKERFSLILESASTNQTSMYLCASSPGTGGLIEQYFGPGTRLTVT.

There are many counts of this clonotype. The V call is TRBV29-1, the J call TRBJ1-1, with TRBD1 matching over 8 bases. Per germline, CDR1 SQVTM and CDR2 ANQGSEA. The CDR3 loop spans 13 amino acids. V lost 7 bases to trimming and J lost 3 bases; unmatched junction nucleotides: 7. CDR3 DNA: TGCAGCGAGAGACAGGGGTTGGACACTGAAGCTTTCTTT. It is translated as CSERQGLDTEAFF.

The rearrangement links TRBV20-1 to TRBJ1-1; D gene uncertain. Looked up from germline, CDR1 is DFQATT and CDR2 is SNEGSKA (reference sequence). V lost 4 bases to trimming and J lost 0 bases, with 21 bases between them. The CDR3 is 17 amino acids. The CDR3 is CSAIPRSSLPMNTEAFF. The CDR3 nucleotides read TGCAGTGCTATTCCCCGATCTTCGCTGCCTATGAACACTGAAGCTTTCTTT.

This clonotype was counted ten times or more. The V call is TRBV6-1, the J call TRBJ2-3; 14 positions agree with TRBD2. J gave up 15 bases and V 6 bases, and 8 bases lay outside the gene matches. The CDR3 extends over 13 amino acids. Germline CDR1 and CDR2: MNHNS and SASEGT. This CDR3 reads CASRGLAGANFYF. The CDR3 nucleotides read TGTGCCAGCAGGGGACTAGCGGGAGCCAACTTCTATTTT.

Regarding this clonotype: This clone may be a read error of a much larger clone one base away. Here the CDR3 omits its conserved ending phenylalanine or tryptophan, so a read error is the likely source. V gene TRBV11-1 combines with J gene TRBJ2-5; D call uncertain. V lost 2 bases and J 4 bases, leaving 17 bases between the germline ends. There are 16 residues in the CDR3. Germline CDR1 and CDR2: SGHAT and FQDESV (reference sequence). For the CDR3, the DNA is TGTGCCAGCAGCTTATCGAGGCGGCCCGCAGGAGAGACCCAGTACGTC. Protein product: CASSLSRRPAGETQYV.

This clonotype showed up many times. CDR3: CSVDSRLAGGSTDTQYF. The CDR3 DNA reads TGCAGCGTTGATAGTCGGCTAGCGGGGGGCAGCACAGATACGCAGTATTTT. The chain carries TRBV29-1 and TRBJ2-3, with TRBD2 identical over 11 bases. J was trimmed by 0 bases and V by 3 bases; bases with no gene match: 8. CDR1 and CDR2 (germline): SQVTM, ANQGSEA. The CDR3 is 17 amino acids.

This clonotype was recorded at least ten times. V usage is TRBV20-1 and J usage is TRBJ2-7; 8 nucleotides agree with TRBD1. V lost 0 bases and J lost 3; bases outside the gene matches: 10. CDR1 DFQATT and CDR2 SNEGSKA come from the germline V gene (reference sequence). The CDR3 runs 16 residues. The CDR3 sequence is CSARDSLDRGYYEQYF. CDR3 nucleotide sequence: TGCAGTGCTAGAGATTCCCTCGACAGGGGATACTACGAGCAGTACTTC.

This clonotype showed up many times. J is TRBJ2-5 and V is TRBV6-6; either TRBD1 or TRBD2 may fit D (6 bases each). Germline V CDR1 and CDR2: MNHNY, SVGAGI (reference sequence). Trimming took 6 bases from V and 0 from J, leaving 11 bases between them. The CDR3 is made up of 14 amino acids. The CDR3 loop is CASRAGQNQETQYF. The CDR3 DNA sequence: TGTGCCAGCAGGGCGGGACAAAACCAAGAGACCCAGTACTTC.

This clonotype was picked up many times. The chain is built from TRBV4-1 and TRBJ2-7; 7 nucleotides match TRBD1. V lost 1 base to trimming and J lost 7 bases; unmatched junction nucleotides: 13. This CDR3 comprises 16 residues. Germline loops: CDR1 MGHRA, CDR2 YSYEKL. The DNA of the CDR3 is TGCGCCAGCAGCCAAGGGACTTTACAGGGGTTGGGAGAGCAGTACTTC. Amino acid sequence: CASSQGTLQGLGEQYF.

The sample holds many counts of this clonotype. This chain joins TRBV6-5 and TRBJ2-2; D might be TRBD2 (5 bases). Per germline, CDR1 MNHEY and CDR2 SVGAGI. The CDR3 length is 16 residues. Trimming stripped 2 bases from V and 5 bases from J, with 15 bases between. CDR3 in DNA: TGTGCCAGCAGTTACGCCCGGACTCTCGGAACCGGGGAGCTGTTTTTT. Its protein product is CASSYARTLGTGELFF.

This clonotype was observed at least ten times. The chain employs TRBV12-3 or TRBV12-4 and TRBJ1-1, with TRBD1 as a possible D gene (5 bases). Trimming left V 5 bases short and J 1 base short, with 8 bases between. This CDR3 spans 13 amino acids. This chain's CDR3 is CASSLRENTEAFF. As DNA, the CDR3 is TGTGCCAGCAGTCTCAGGGAGAACACTGAAGCTTTCTTT.

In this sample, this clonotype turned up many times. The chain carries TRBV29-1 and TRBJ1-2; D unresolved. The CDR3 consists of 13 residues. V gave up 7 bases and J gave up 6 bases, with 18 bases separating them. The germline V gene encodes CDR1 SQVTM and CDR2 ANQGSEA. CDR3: CSDHDAVLNGYTF. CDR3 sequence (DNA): TGCAGCGACCATGACGCAGTTTTGAATGGCTACACCTTC.

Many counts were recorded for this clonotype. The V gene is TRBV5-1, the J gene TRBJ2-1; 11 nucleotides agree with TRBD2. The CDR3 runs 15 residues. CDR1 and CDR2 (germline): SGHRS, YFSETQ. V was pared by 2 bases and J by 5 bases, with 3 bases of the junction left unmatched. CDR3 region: CASSLLAGADNEQFF. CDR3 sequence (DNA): TGCGCCAGCAGCTTACTAGCGGGAGCGGACAATGAGCAGTTCTTC.

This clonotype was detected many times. DNA of the CDR3: TGTGCCAGCAGCCAAGGACTCAGGGTCTCCTACGAGCAGTACTTC. Residues: CASSQGLRVSYEQYF. The V and J genes are TRBV14 and TRBJ2-7; the D gene is possibly TRBD1 (5 bases). The CDR3 length is 15 residues. CDR1 and CDR2 (germline): SGHDN, FVKESK. V was clipped by 1 base and J by 0 bases, with 10 bases between them.

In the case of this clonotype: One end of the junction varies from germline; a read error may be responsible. The CDR3 sequence: CAISQQGQGQETKYF. Written as DNA, the CDR3 is TGTGCCATCAGCCAGCAGGGTCAGGGACAAGAGACCAAGTACTTC. The V call is TRBV2, the J call TRBJ2-5, with D maybe TRBD1 (6 bases). CDR1 and CDR2 (germline): SNHLY, FYNNEI. The CDR3 consists of 15 residues.

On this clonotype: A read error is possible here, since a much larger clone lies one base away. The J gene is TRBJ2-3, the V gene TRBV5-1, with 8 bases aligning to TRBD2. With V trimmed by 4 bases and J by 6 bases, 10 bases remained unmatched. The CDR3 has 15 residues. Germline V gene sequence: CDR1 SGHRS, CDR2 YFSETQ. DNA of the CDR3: TGCGCCAGCAGCGCACATAGCGGGATAACCGATACGCAGTATTTT. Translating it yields CASSAHSGITDTQYF.